Shown below are 27 T cell receptor beta chains from a single sample sequenced in a study of technical replicates of blood from several donors. Only in-frame clones appear in the TCRdb table, and some are missing; sequencing was by immunoSEQ multiplex PCR. This table holds some 82,000 clones, 97% found once. Input material: T cells isolated from PBMCs. The source is a human donor in good health.

The chain uses TRBV14 and TRBJ2-7; 9 bases agree with TRBD1. V was pared by 4 bases and J by 2 bases, with 15 bases of the junction left unmatched. Germline assignment: CDR1 SGHDN and CDR2 FVKESK. The CDR3 is 18 amino acids. The CDR3 here is CASSPYTGTGRKTYEQYF. The CDR3 region has the DNA TGTGCCAGCAGCCCCTACACCGGGACAGGGCGGAAGACCTACGAGCAGTACTTC. Full variable domain (remainder filled in from reference TRBV14 and TRBJ2-7): EAGVTQFPSHSVIEKGQTVTLRCDPISGHDNLYWYRRVMGKEIKFLLHFVKESKQDESGMPNNRFLAERTGGTYSTLKVQPAELEDSGVYFCASSPYTGTGRKTYEQYFGPGTRLTVT.

J is TRBJ2-1 and V is TRBV15, with TRBD2 identical over 14 bases. The germline gives CDR1 LNHNV, CDR2 YYDKDF (reference sequence). The CDR3 is 18 amino acids. Trimming cost V 6 bases and J 5 bases; bases outside gene matches: 12. CDR3 sequence: CATRLGLTSGRGHNEQFF. CDR3 coding DNA: TGTGCCACCAGGTTGGGATTGACTAGCGGGAGGGGGCACAATGAGCAGTTCTTC. The full variable domain, with the rest looked up from reference TRBV15 and TRBJ2-1, is DAMVIQNPRYQVTQFGKPVTLSCSQTLNHNVMYWYQQKSSQAPKLLFHYYDKDFNNEADTPDNFQSRRPNTSFCFLDIRSPGLGDTAMYLCATRLGLTSGRGHNEQFFGPGTRLTVL.

The chain has TRBV5-4 and TRBJ2-7; a possible D gene is TRBD1 (5 bases). V lost 2 bases and J 3 bases, leaving 12 bases between the germline ends. Germline values: CDR1 SGHNT, CDR2 YYREEE (reference sequence). The CDR3 runs 14 residues. The CDR3 sequence: CASSFPGINYEQYF. The CDR3 coding sequence is TGTGCCAGCAGCTTTCCAGGGATCAACTACGAGCAGTACTTC.

The rearrangement joins TRBV28 to TRBJ1-2; unclear D gene. The CDR3 spans 14 residues. Germline V gene sequence: CDR1 MDHEN, CDR2 SYDVKM. V was shortened by 7 bases and J by 4 bases, with 16 bases between the two germline ends. CDR3 DNA sequence: TGTGCCAGCAACCAAGGCGGGAGGGTCTATGGCTACACCTTC. Protein product: CASNQGGRVYGYTF.

This rearrangement joins TRBV7-8 to TRBJ2-5, with TRBD2 as a possible D gene (6 bases). Trimming took 5 bases from V and 7 from J, leaving 17 bases between them. This CDR3 has 14 amino acids. Germline CDR1 reads SGHVS; CDR2 reads FQNEAQ. CDR3 sequence: CASSATRLVGTQYF. CDR3 DNA sequence: TGTGCCAGCAGCGCCACGAGACTAGTCGGGACCCAGTACTTC.

The chain recombines TRBV11-3 with TRBJ2-5, with a tentative D call TRBD2 (6 bases). The CDR3 is 14 residues long. V dropped 6 bases and J dropped 2 bases, with 13 bases sitting between them. CDR1 SGHNT and CDR2 YENEEA come from the germline V gene. The CDR3 region is CASRKTRGQETQYF. In nucleotides, the CDR3 is TGTGCCAGCAGGAAGACCCGGGGGCAAGAGACCCAGTACTTC.

V is TRBV27 and J is TRBJ2-3, with 9 bases lining up with TRBD2. Trimming cost V 4 bases and J 6 bases; bases outside gene matches: 8. In germline, CDR1 is MNHEY, CDR2 SMNVEV (reference sequence). The CDR3 is made up of 15 amino acids. In nucleotides, the CDR3 is TGTGCCAGCAGTTGGTTAGCGGGAGCCCCGGATACGCAGTATTTT. Translation: CASSWLAGAPDTQYF.

The chain uses TRBV15 and TRBJ1-1; a weak D match, TRBD1 (5 bases). Germline V gene lookup returns CDR1 LNHNV and CDR2 YYDKDF (reference sequence). V lost 9 bases and J 4 bases, leaving 15 bases between the germline ends. The CDR3 runs 13 residues. The CDR3 DNA sequence: TGTGCCACGATGGTGGGGGAGGGCACTGAAGCTTTCTTT. Amino acids: CATMVGEGTEAFF.

The rearrangement joins TRBV7-2 to TRBJ2-7; TRBD2 matches 9 bases. Germline V gene data show CDR1 as SGHTA and CDR2 as FQGNSA. V lost 2 bases, J lost 5 bases, and 4 bases stayed unmatched. This CDR3 has 14 residues. In DNA, the CDR3 is TGTGCCAGCAGCTTAACCGGGACTAGCAACGAGCAGTACTTC. This encodes CASSLTGTSNEQYF.

The chain combines TRBV4-1 with TRBJ2-2; D ambiguous. Trimming stripped 3 bases from V and 0 bases from J, with 11 bases between. Germline lookup yields CDR1 MGHRA and CDR2 YSYEKL. CDR3 length: 16 amino acids. CDR3 nucleotide sequence: TGCGCCAGCAGCCACATGCTTCGGGCGAACACCGGGGAGCTGTTTTTT. Residues: CASSHMLRANTGELFF.

This sequence joins TRBV4-1 and TRBJ1-5; D unresolved. This CDR3 contains 15 residues. V lost 6 bases to trimming and J lost 4 bases, with 16 bases between them. Germline loops: CDR1 MGHRA, CDR2 YSYEKL. The CDR3 coding sequence is TGCGCCAGCAGGGCACGGCAGGTGATTAATCAGCCCCAGCATTTT. Protein: CASRARQVINQPQHF.

The rearrangement links TRBV11-3 to TRBJ2-7; 12 bases match TRBD2. The CDR3 spans 15 residues. Trimming cost V 3 bases and J 2 bases; bases outside gene matches: 2. Germline values: CDR1 SGHNT, CDR2 YENEEA. The CDR3 region is CASSLGLAGPYEQYF. CDR3 DNA: TGTGCCAGCAGCTTGGGACTAGCGGGTCCCTACGAGCAGTACTTC.

The chain is built from TRBV2 and TRBJ1-1; 7 bases match TRBD1. Germline CDR1 is SNHLY and CDR2 is FYNNEI. V trimming: 6 bases; J trimming: 7 bases; junction bases outside the gene matches: 5. The length of the CDR3 is 12 residues. The CDR3 region has the DNA TGTGCCAGCAGCGCTGGGACAGATGAAGCTTTCTTT. It specifies CASSAGTDEAFF. The whole variable domain, filled in from reference TRBV2 and TRBJ1-1, reads EPEVTQTPSHQVTQMGQEVILRCVPISNHLYFYWYRQILGQKVEFLVSFYNNEISEKSEIFDDQFSVERPDGSNFTLKIRSTKLEDSAMYFCASSAGTDEAFFGQGTRLTVV.

This clone was seen a single time. The chain employs TRBV14 and TRBJ1-5; TRBD1 matches at 7 bases. The germline V gene encodes CDR1 SGHDN and CDR2 FVKESK. The CDR3 runs to 19 residues. V shed 0 bases and J 4 bases; nucleotides not matched to a gene: 15. For the CDR3, the DNA is TGTGCCAGCAGCCAAGACGGAGACAGGGACACAGACAGGAATCAGCCCCAGCATTTT. It translates to CASSQDGDRDTDRNQPQHF.

CDR3 region: CASRTDRGLSYEQYF. The DNA for the CDR3 is TGCGCCAGCAGGACGGACAGGGGCCTATCCTACGAGCAGTACTTC. The J gene is TRBJ2-7, the V gene TRBV5-1, with 9 bases identical to TRBD1. The CDR3 has 15 residues. The ends lost 5 bases at V and 1 base at J; junction bases unmatched: 7. Germline V gives CDR1 SGHRS, CDR2 YFSETQ. Complete variable domain (other parts from reference TRBV5-1 and TRBJ2-7): KAGVTQTPRYLIKTRGQQVTLSCSPISGHRSVSWYQQTPGQGLQFLFEYFSETQRNKGNFPGRFSGRQFSNSRSEMNVSTLELGDSALYLCASRTDRGLSYEQYFGPGTRLTVT.

In regard to this clone: The sample carries other DNA sequences with the same CDR3. The CDR3 sequence: CASSLAGGPTDTQYF. CDR3 nucleotide sequence: TGTGCCAGCAGCTTGGCGGGAGGGCCAACAGATACGCAGTATTTT. This chain connects TRBV7-9 to TRBJ2-3, with 9 bases matching TRBD2. This CDR3 has 15 amino acids. The germline V gene has CDR1 SEHNR and CDR2 FQNEAQ (reference sequence). With 3 bases clipped from V and 3 bases from J, the junction kept 4 bases outside the gene matches.

The chain uses TRBV19 and TRBJ1-1; D may be TRBD1 (5 bases). Trimming took off 3 bases at V and 1 base at J, with 15 bases between the two ends. Germline-derived CDR1 and CDR2 are LNHDA and SQIVND (reference sequence). This CDR3 contains 16 residues. This chain's CDR3 is CASSIQGRGGNTEAFF. The CDR3 DNA is TGTGCCAGTAGTATTCAGGGTAGGGGAGGGAACACTGAAGCTTTCTTT.

V usage is TRBV28 and J usage is TRBJ2-3; D is possibly TRBD2 (6 bases). CDR1 and CDR2 (germline): MDHEN, SYDVKM. V was clipped by 3 bases and J by 2 bases, with 15 bases between them. The CDR3 runs to 16 residues. The CDR3, as DNA: TGTGCCAGCAGTTTTCTGGGGGAGGATGTCACAGATACGCAGTATTTT. Its translation: CASSFLGEDVTDTQYF.

The CDR3 loop is CASSSSGQGSNQPQHF. The CDR3, as DNA: TGTGCCAGCAGCTCCTCCGGACAGGGCAGCAATCAGCCCCAGCATTTT. This rearrangement joins TRBV28 to TRBJ1-5; TRBD1 matches at 8 bases. Per germline, CDR1 MDHEN and CDR2 SYDVKM. The CDR3 is 16 residues long. J gave up 1 base and V 6 bases, and 8 bases lay outside the gene matches.

V and J are TRBV7-8 and TRBJ1-5; 10 bases are a match to TRBD1. The CDR3 runs to 18 residues. The germline gives CDR1 SGHVS, CDR2 FQNEAQ. Trimming took 8 bases from V and 0 from J; bases not matched to a gene: 13. The CDR3 sequence: CASGAGTGVAYSNQPQHF. CDR3 bases: TGTGCCAGCGGGGCCGGGACAGGGGTTGCCTATAGCAATCAGCCCCAGCATTTT.

The chain is built from TRBV5-1 and TRBJ2-7; TRBD2 agrees at 14 bases. The V gene's germline CDR1 is SGHRS and CDR2 YFSETQ. The CDR3 length is 15 residues. The V gene end was trimmed by 2 bases and the J gene end by 5 bases; junction bases not matched to a gene: 3. CDR3 nucleotides: TGCGCCAGCAGCTTAGGGACTAGCGGGAGAAACGAGCAGTACTTC. Translating gives CASSLGTSGRNEQYF.

This rearrangement joins TRBV7-8 to TRBJ1-2; D is ambiguous. Per germline, CDR1 SGHVS and CDR2 FQNEAQ. This CDR3 is built from 13 residues. Trimming took off 4 bases at V and 0 bases at J, with 6 bases between the two ends. The CDR3, as DNA: TGTGCCAGCAGCTCTGGCCCTAACTATGGCTACACCTTC. This translates into CASSSGPNYGYTF.

The chain has TRBV2 and TRBJ2-2; 7 nucleotides align to TRBD2. V shed 7 bases, J shed 1 base, and the junction held 3 bases outside the gene matches. Germline V gene data show CDR1 as SNHLY and CDR2 as FYNNEI. The length of the CDR3 is 14 residues. In DNA, the CDR3 is TGTGCCAGCAAGAAGCGGGAGAACACCGGGGAGCTGTTTTTT. Translated: CASKKRENTGELFF.

The chain combines TRBV6-1 with TRBJ1-2, with D possibly being TRBD1 (6 bases). V was trimmed by 1 base and J by 4 bases, leaving 10 bases between them. The CDR3 length is 14 residues. Germline values: CDR1 MNHNS, CDR2 SASEGT. CDR3 residues: CASSEDRAGYGYTF. As DNA, the CDR3 is TGTGCCAGCAGTGAAGACAGGGCTGGCTATGGCTACACCTTC.

The chain employs TRBV6-5 and TRBJ2-3; D gene ambiguous. There are 12 residues in the CDR3. Trimming removed 6 bases from V and 2 bases from J, with 6 bases in between. Germline loops: CDR1 MNHEY, CDR2 SVGAGI. CDR3 coding DNA: TGTGCCAGCAGGAGCGACACAGATACGCAGTATTTT. Its translation is CASRSDTDTQYF.

The gene calls are TRBV4-1 and TRBJ1-2; D remains unclear. Looked up from germline, CDR1 is MGHRA and CDR2 is YSYEKL. Deletions cut 2 bases from V and 4 bases from J, with 14 bases between. There are 15 residues in the CDR3. CDR3 sequence (DNA): TGCGCCAGCAGCCAACGGGAAGACGCAGGCTATGGCTACACCTTC. Its translation is CASSQREDAGYGYTF.

The chain uses TRBV4-1 and TRBJ2-1, with 7 bases fitting TRBD2. The CDR3 covers 16 residues. The junction had 6 bases not matched to a gene; V was cut back by 1 base and J by 3 bases. Per germline, CDR1 MGHRA and CDR2 YSYEKL. CDR3 in amino acids: CASSQVKTGGYNEQFF. CDR3 nucleotide sequence: TGCGCCAGCAGCCAAGTGAAAACGGGAGGCTACAATGAGCAGTTCTTC.